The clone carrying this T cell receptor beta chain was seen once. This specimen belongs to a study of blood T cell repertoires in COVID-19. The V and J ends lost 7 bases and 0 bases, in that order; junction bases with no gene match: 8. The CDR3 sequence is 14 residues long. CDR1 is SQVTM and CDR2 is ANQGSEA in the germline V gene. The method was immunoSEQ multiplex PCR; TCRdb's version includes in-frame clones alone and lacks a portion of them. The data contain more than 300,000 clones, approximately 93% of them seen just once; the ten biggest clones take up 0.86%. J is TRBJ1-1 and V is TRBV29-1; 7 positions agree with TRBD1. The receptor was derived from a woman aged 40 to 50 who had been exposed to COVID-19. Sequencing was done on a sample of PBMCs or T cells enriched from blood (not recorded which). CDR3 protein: CSAEAQGLNTEAFF. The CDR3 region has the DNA TGCAGCGCGGAGGCACAGGGGTTGAACACTGAAGCTTTCTTT.